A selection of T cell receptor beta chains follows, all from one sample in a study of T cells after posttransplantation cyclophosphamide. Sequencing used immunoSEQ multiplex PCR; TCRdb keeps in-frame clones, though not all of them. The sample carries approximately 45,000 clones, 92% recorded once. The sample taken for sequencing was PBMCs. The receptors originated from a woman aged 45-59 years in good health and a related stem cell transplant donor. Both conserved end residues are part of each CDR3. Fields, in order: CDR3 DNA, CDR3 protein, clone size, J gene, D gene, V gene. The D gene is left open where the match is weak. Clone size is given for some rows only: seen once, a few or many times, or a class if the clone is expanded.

CDR3 DNA: TGTGCCAGCAGCCTTGGGACTAGCGGGGGGGTGGAGACCCAGTACTTC; CDR3 protein: CASSLGTSGGVETQYF; clone size: NA; J gene: TRBJ2-5; D gene: TRBD2; V gene: TRBV7-7
CDR3 DNA: TGTGCCAGTTTGACAGGCCCTCCCAGCAATCAGCCCCAGCATTTT; CDR3 protein: CASLTGPPSNQPQHF; clone size: NA; J gene: TRBJ1-5; D gene: NA; V gene: TRBV19
CDR3 DNA: TGTGCCAGCAGCGTAGCCGGACAGGGTACCTACGAGCAGTACTTC; CDR3 protein: CASSVAGQGTYEQYF; clone size: NA; J gene: TRBJ2-7; D gene: TRBD1; V gene: TRBV9
CDR3 DNA: TGTGCCAGCAGCTTAGGAGCCCCCCATGAGCAGTTCTTC; CDR3 protein: CASSLGAPHEQFF; clone size: NA; J gene: TRBJ2-1; D gene: NA; V gene: TRBV11-3
CDR3 DNA: TGTGCCAGCAGTGAAGCTCCGGGACAGGAACCCTACGAGCAGTACTTC; CDR3 protein: CASSEAPGQEPYEQYF; clone size: NA; J gene: TRBJ2-7; D gene: TRBD1; V gene: TRBV6-1
CDR3 DNA: TGTGCCAGCAGGGAGGGGGGGGAGACTGAAGCTTTCTTT; CDR3 protein: CASREGGETEAFF; clone size: NA; J gene: TRBJ1-1; D gene: NA; V gene: TRBV25-1
CDR3 DNA: TGCGCCAGAGACAGTCATAGCAATCAGCCCCAGCATTTT; CDR3 protein: CARDSHSNQPQHF; clone size: NA; J gene: TRBJ1-5; D gene: NA; V gene: TRBV10-1
CDR3 DNA: TGCGCCAGCAGCTCCCGGACTAGCGGGGGCGGGGAGCTGTTTTTT; CDR3 protein: CASSSRTSGGGELFF; clone size: NA; J gene: TRBJ2-2; D gene: TRBD2; V gene: TRBV5-1
CDR3 DNA: TGTGCCAGCAGCTTACCGGGGTCTGGAAACACCATATATTTT; CDR3 protein: CASSLPGSGNTIYF; clone size: NA; J gene: TRBJ1-3; D gene: NA; V gene: TRBV5-4
CDR3 DNA: TGTGCCAGCAGTTACTTTAACAGGTTGAACACTGAAGCTTTCTTT; CDR3 protein: CASSYFNRLNTEAFF; clone size: NA; J gene: TRBJ1-1; D gene: NA; V gene: TRBV6-6
CDR3 DNA: TGTGCCAGCAGCTTAGGGCAAGGGAGCTCCTATAATTCACCCCTCCACTTT; CDR3 protein: CASSLGQGSSYNSPLHF; clone size: NA; J gene: TRBJ1-6; D gene: NA; V gene: TRBV7-2
CDR3 DNA: TGTGCCAGTAGTACGGGACAGGACCTCTACGAGCAGTACTTC; CDR3 protein: CASSTGQDLYEQYF; clone size: NA; J gene: TRBJ2-7; D gene: TRBD1; V gene: TRBV19
CDR3 DNA: TGTGCCAGCAGTGAGCTGGGTAGCACGGATGAGCAGTTCTTC; CDR3 protein: CASSELGSTDEQFF; clone size: NA; J gene: TRBJ2-1; D gene: NA; V gene: TRBV6-1
CDR3 DNA: TGCGCCAGCAGCTTATCAGGGACAGCGAAGACCCAGTACTTC; CDR3 protein: CASSLSGTAKTQYF; clone size: NA; J gene: TRBJ2-5; D gene: TRBD1; V gene: TRBV5-1
CDR3 DNA: TGTGCCAGCAGTACCGCTAGCGGCAGAATAAATGAGCAGTTCTTC; CDR3 protein: CASSTASGRINEQFF; clone size: NA; J gene: TRBJ2-1; D gene: TRBD2; V gene: TRBV6-5
CDR3 DNA: TGTGCCAGCAGTACCCAGGGGGGCGGGAGGGCCTACGAGCAGTACTTC; CDR3 protein: CASSTQGGGRAYEQYF; clone size: NA; J gene: TRBJ2-7; D gene: TRBD2; V gene: TRBV6-6
CDR3 DNA: TGTGCCAGCAGCCACCGGACTAGCGGGCCCGCCTACAATGAGCAGTTCTTC; CDR3 protein: CASSHRTSGPAYNEQFF; clone size: NA; J gene: TRBJ2-1; D gene: TRBD2; V gene: TRBV7-8
CDR3 DNA: TGTGCCAGCAGCTTAGAAGGGAGGGGAGGAAATTATGGCTACACCTTC; CDR3 protein: CASSLEGRGGNYGYTF; clone size: NA; J gene: TRBJ1-2; D gene: NA; V gene: TRBV11-3
CDR3 DNA: TGTGCCAGCAGTGTTGGACTAGCGGAGAACAATGAGCAGTTCTTC; CDR3 protein: CASSVGLAENNEQFF; clone size: NA; J gene: TRBJ2-1; D gene: TRBD2; V gene: TRBV2
CDR3 DNA: TGTGCTAGTGCCATAGGGGGGGCCGGGGAGCTGTTTTTT; CDR3 protein: CASAIGGAGELFF; clone size: NA; J gene: TRBJ2-2; D gene: NA; V gene: TRBV12-5
CDR3 DNA: TGTGCCAGCAGCCCTAGAGGACTAGCGGGGATAAATGAGCAGTTCTTC; CDR3 protein: CASSPRGLAGINEQFF; clone size: NA; J gene: TRBJ2-1; D gene: TRBD2; V gene: TRBV13
CDR3 DNA: TGCAGCGTCCGGGGGGGCCTGGGCACAGATACGCAGTATTTT; CDR3 protein: CSVRGGLGTDTQYF; clone size: NA; J gene: TRBJ2-3; D gene: TRBD2; V gene: TRBV29-1
CDR3 DNA: TGTGCCAGCAGCTTAACTAGCGGGAGTCAGAATGAGCAGTTCTTC; CDR3 protein: CASSLTSGSQNEQFF; clone size: NA; J gene: TRBJ2-1; D gene: TRBD2; V gene: TRBV7-3
CDR3 DNA: TGTGCCACCAGCACCTCCCGACAGGGGCTTTATGGCTACACCTTC; CDR3 protein: CATSTSRQGLYGYTF; clone size: NA; J gene: TRBJ1-2; D gene: TRBD1; V gene: TRBV15
CDR3 DNA: TGTGCCAGTAGTATTTCGGTGTCTGGAAACACCATATATTTT; CDR3 protein: CASSISVSGNTIYF; clone size: NA; J gene: TRBJ1-3; D gene: NA; V gene: TRBV19
CDR3 DNA: TGTGCCAGCAGTACCGGACAGGGTAGCCCTCACAATGAGCAGTTCTTC; CDR3 protein: CASSTGQGSPHNEQFF; clone size: NA; J gene: TRBJ2-1; D gene: TRBD1; V gene: TRBV28
CDR3 DNA: TGCAGCGACTCCCGGGGGAGAAACTATGGCTACACCTTC; CDR3 protein: CSDSRGRNYGYTF; clone size: NA; J gene: TRBJ1-2; D gene: NA; V gene: TRBV29-1
CDR3 DNA: TGTGCCAGCAGTTACTCGGTGGGGGGGGTTGGCTACACCTTC; CDR3 protein: CASSYSVGGVGYTF; clone size: NA; J gene: TRBJ1-2; D gene: NA; V gene: TRBV6-5
CDR3 DNA: TGTGCCAGCAGCTTTTTGGGACAGGGGGCGCGAACGAATGAAAAACTGTTTTTT; CDR3 protein: CASSFLGQGARTNEKLFF; clone size: NA; J gene: TRBJ1-4; D gene: TRBD1; V gene: TRBV11-2
CDR3 DNA: TGCGCCAGCAGTGAGTCGACGGAGGTAGTTAATGAAAAACTGTTTTTT; CDR3 protein: CASSESTEVVNEKLFF; clone size: few; J gene: TRBJ1-4; D gene: NA; V gene: TRBV10-2
CDR3 DNA: TGTGCCAGCAGTTTATCCACCTACAGGGTTGAAGCTTTCTTT; CDR3 protein: CASSLSTYRVEAFF; clone size: once; J gene: TRBJ1-1; D gene: NA; V gene: TRBV28
CDR3 DNA: TGTGCCAGCAGTTACTGGCCGACAGGGAATAATTCACCCCTCCACTTT; CDR3 protein: CASSYWPTGNNSPLHF; clone size: NA; J gene: TRBJ1-6; D gene: TRBD1; V gene: TRBV6-5
CDR3 DNA: TGTGCCAGCAGTTTTGGGACAGGGGGCATCGGGGAGCTGTTTTTT; CDR3 protein: CASSFGTGGIGELFF; clone size: NA; J gene: TRBJ2-2; D gene: TRBD1; V gene: TRBV27
CDR3 DNA: TGCGCCAGCAGCTTGACAACCTCGGGGGAAAAACTGTTTTTT; CDR3 protein: CASSLTTSGEKLFF; clone size: NA; J gene: TRBJ1-4; D gene: NA; V gene: TRBV5-1
CDR3 DNA: TGTGCCAGCAGCTTGGGTGGCAGGGTAGGAGATACGCAGTATTTT; CDR3 protein: CASSLGGRVGDTQYF; clone size: NA; J gene: TRBJ2-3; D gene: NA; V gene: TRBV11-3
CDR3 DNA: TGTGCCAGCAGTATCGACAGGGGGACTAATGAAAAACTGTTTTTT; CDR3 protein: CASSIDRGTNEKLFF; clone size: NA; J gene: TRBJ1-4; D gene: TRBD1; V gene: TRBV6-5
CDR3 DNA: TGTGCCAGCAGCTGGGACACAAATCAGCCCCAGCATTTT; CDR3 protein: CASSWDTNQPQHF; clone size: NA; J gene: TRBJ1-5; D gene: NA; V gene: TRBV7-3
CDR3 DNA: TGTGCCAGCAGTGACAGGACTAGCGGGCAAGAGACCCAGTACTTC; CDR3 protein: CASSDRTSGQETQYF; clone size: NA; J gene: TRBJ2-5; D gene: TRBD2; V gene: TRBV13
CDR3 DNA: TGTGCCAGCAGCTTAGCGACAGGCGGAAACACCATATATTTT; CDR3 protein: CASSLATGGNTIYF; clone size: NA; J gene: TRBJ1-3; D gene: NA; V gene: TRBV7-9
CDR3 DNA: TGTGCCAGCAGCTTTGGACAGGGGGGGGCCAACGTCCTGACTTTC; CDR3 protein: CASSFGQGGANVLTF; clone size: NA; J gene: TRBJ2-6; D gene: TRBD1; V gene: TRBV7-6
CDR3 DNA: TGTGCCAGAAGCAGGGATTTCATAGCGGGAGGGCCTGAGGGGACCCAGTACTTC; CDR3 protein: CARSRDFIAGGPEGTQYF; clone size: NA; J gene: TRBJ2-5; D gene: TRBD2; V gene: TRBV5-3
CDR3 DNA: TGTGCCAGCAGCTGGGGAGCCGATTACACCTTC; CDR3 protein: CASSWGADYTF; clone size: NA; J gene: TRBJ1-2; D gene: NA; V gene: TRBV11-2
CDR3 DNA: TGTGCCAGTACCCCAGAGGGGGTTAACTATGGCTACACCTTC; CDR3 protein: CASTPEGVNYGYTF; clone size: NA; J gene: TRBJ1-2; D gene: NA; V gene: TRBV19
CDR3 DNA: TGCGCCAGCAGCCCTCCGGGACAGGGAGGTAATGAGCAGTTCTTC; CDR3 protein: CASSPPGQGGNEQFF; clone size: NA; J gene: TRBJ2-1; D gene: TRBD1; V gene: TRBV4-1
CDR3 DNA: TGCGCCAGCAGTCAATCGATTTCCGGACAGGGCAGCGCTTCCTATAATTCCCCCCTCCACTTT; CDR3 protein: CASSQSISGQGSASYNSPLHF; clone size: NA; J gene: TRBJ1-6; D gene: TRBD1; V gene: TRBV23-1
CDR3 DNA: TGTGCCATCAGGCCGGGACTAGCGGACCGAAATGAGCAGTTCTTC; CDR3 protein: CAIRPGLADRNEQFF; clone size: NA; J gene: TRBJ2-1; D gene: TRBD2; V gene: TRBV10-3
CDR3 DNA: TGTGCCAGCAGCTGGGGACAGGGCAATCAGCCCCAGCATTTT; CDR3 protein: CASSWGQGNQPQHF; clone size: NA; J gene: TRBJ1-5; D gene: TRBD1; V gene: TRBV5-6
CDR3 DNA: TGTGCCAGTAGCCCAGGGGGGAATGAAAAACTGTTTTTT; CDR3 protein: CASSPGGNEKLFF; clone size: NA; J gene: TRBJ1-4; D gene: TRBD1; V gene: TRBV19
CDR3 DNA: TGTGCCAAAAAGGGGGCGGCCGGGGAGCTGTTTTTT; CDR3 protein: CAKKGAAGELFF; clone size: NA; J gene: TRBJ2-2; D gene: TRBD1; V gene: TRBV2
CDR3 DNA: TGTGCCAGCAGCTTAGAACGAGGGAGGTATGGCTACACCTTC; CDR3 protein: CASSLERGRYGYTF; clone size: once; J gene: TRBJ1-2; D gene: NA; V gene: TRBV11-2
CDR3 DNA: TGCGCCAGCAGCTTGGTGGTGGGTAGCGTTGAGACCCAGTACTTC; CDR3 protein: CASSLVVGSVETQYF; clone size: once; J gene: TRBJ2-5; D gene: NA; V gene: TRBV5-1
CDR3 DNA: TGTGCCACCAGCAGAGATCGGGGGACCCCCTACGAGCAGTACTTC; CDR3 protein: CATSRDRGTPYEQYF; clone size: NA; J gene: TRBJ2-7; D gene: NA; V gene: TRBV15
CDR3 DNA: TGCAGCGTCGGCGGACAGACCTACGAGCAGTACTTC; CDR3 protein: CSVGGQTYEQYF; clone size: NA; J gene: TRBJ2-7; D gene: NA; V gene: TRBV29-1
CDR3 DNA: TGCGCCAGCAGCACGGGACAGGACTATGGCTACACCTTC; CDR3 protein: CASSTGQDYGYTF; clone size: NA; J gene: TRBJ1-2; D gene: TRBD1; V gene: TRBV10-1
CDR3 DNA: TGTGCCAGCAGCTCCCCGGGACTAGCGGGAGCCCCGACCGGGGAGCTGTTTTTT; CDR3 protein: CASSSPGLAGAPTGELFF; clone size: NA; J gene: TRBJ2-2; D gene: TRBD2; V gene: TRBV28
CDR3 DNA: TGTGCCAGCAGCTTTCGGGGGGCTGGCTATGGCTACACCTTC; CDR3 protein: CASSFRGAGYGYTF; clone size: NA; J gene: TRBJ1-2; D gene: NA; V gene: TRBV13
CDR3 DNA: TGTGCCAGCAGCTCACCGCAGGGGGAGACCCAGTACTTC; CDR3 protein: CASSSPQGETQYF; clone size: NA; J gene: TRBJ2-5; D gene: NA; V gene: TRBV11-3
CDR3 DNA: TGTGCCAGCAGGAGACAGGGTGGGGAAGCTTTCTTT; CDR3 protein: CASRRQGGEAFF; clone size: NA; J gene: TRBJ1-1; D gene: TRBD1; V gene: TRBV2